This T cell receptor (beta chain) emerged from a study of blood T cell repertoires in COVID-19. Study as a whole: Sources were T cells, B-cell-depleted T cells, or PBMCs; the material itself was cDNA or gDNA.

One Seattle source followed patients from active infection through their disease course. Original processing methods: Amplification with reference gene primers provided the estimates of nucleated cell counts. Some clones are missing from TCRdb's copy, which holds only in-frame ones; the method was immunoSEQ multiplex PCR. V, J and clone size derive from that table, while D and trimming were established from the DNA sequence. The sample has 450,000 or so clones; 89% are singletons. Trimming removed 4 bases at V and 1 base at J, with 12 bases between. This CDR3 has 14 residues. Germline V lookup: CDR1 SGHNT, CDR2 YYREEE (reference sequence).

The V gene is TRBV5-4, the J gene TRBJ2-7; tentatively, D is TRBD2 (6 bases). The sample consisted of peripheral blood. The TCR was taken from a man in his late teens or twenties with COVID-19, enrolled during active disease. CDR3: CASSVSGRSYEQYF. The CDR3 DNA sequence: TGTGCCAGCAGCGTTAGCGGAAGGTCCTACGAGCAGTACTTC.